This is a list of T cell receptor beta chains from one sample in a study of T cell responses to AZD1222 COVID-19 vaccine. Repertoires were generated with immunoSEQ multiplex PCR, while TCRdb's copy carries only in-frame clones and drops some. Of over 110,000 clones in the sample, 85% to 95% are singletons; the top ten hold about 12%. The sample was peripheral blood, taken after recovery from COVID-19. Receptor source: an adult who had recovered from COVID-19. CDR3s include the opening cysteine and the closing phenylalanine or tryptophan. A D gene is named only where the DNA matches it firmly. Expanded clones are given a class, and other clones once, few, many or no size at all.

>TRBV6-1|.|TRBJ1-2|.
TGTGCCAGCAGTGAACGAGAGAGTGCTTCGTATGGCTACACCTTC
CASSERESASYGYTF
>TRBV3-1/TRBV3-2|.|TRBJ2-1|.
TGTGCCAGCAGCCAAGATGGAGGCGGATACAATGAGCAGTTCTTC
CASSQDGGGYNEQFF
>TRBV2|.|TRBJ2-3|TRBD2
TGTGCCAGCAGTGGGAGCGGGGCTAGCACAGATACGCAGTATTTT
CASSGSGASTDTQYF
>TRBV2|.|TRBJ1-2|.
TGTGCCAGCAAACTTACCCGGGACGGGGACCGGGGCTACACCTTC
CASKLTRDGDRGYTF
>TRBV28|.|TRBJ1-2|.
TGTGCCAGCAGCCTAGGACGGGGCTACACCTTC
CASSLGRGYTF
>TRBV12-3/TRBV12-4|.|TRBJ1-1|.
TGTGCCAGCAGTTTCGGGAACACTGAAGCTTTCTTT
CASSFGNTEAFF
>TRBV19|few|TRBJ1-5|.
TGTGCCAGTAGTATAGAAGCAGGCCACAGCCTTAAGGAGCCCCAGCATTTT
CASSIEAGHSLKEPQHF
>TRBV28|once|TRBJ1-4|TRBD1
TGTGCCAGCAGTTTGACAGGGATACGAAGCAATGAAAAACTGTTTTTT
CASSLTGIRSNEKLFF
>TRBV18|.|TRBJ1-1|.
TGTGCCAGCTCACCACGGGGGCTAGACAGGTCGGCTTTCTTT
CASSPRGLDRSAFF
>TRBV18|.|TRBJ2-1|TRBD1
TGTGCCAGCTCACATGACAGGGGCACCCAGTTCTTC
CASSHDRGTQFF
>TRBV11-3|.|TRBJ2-3|.
TGTGCCAGCAGCTTACAGGGCCAAGATGATACGCAGTATTTT
CASSLQGQDDTQYF
>TRBV19|.|TRBJ1-1|TRBD1
TGTGCCAAGACCGGGACAGGGAATTTCTGGGCTTTCTTT
CAKTGTGNFWAFF
>TRBV2|.|TRBJ2-3|TRBD2
TGTGCCAGCAGTGAAGCCGAGCGGGAGTGGCGCACAGATACGCAGTATTTT
CASSEAEREWRTDTQYF
>TRBV27|.|TRBJ2-7|.
TGTGCCAGCAGTTTTTCAACTAGCAGCGAGCAGTACTTC
CASSFSTSSEQYF
>TRBV7-9|.|TRBJ2-7|.
TGTGCCAGCAGCTTAGCGCCGGACATTTGGGGAGCCTACGAGCAGTACTTC
CASSLAPDIWGAYEQYF
>TRBV27|.|TRBJ2-1|.
TGTGCCAGCAGTTTCTTAGCCAGCGGCCTTCACAATGAGCAGTTCTTC
CASSFLASGLHNEQFF